Each of the 22 T cell receptor beta chains below was sequenced from the same sample in a study of T-cell reconstitution after alpha-beta-depleted transplantation in children. Unique molecular identifiers featured in how the TCRbeta library was prepared. TCRdb called the PCR reads again in MiXCR, with one record for every CDR3 protein. The sample comprises approximately 1,000,000 distinct CDR3 sequences, roughly 29% of which are singletons, and around 30% rests with the top ten. Sample: PBMCs, mostly from graft donor cells, taken 360 days after TCRalphabeta/CD19-depleted stem cell transplant. These receptor sequences come from a boy under two years old who had a stem cell transplant for SCID, so the T cells may come from the graft donor.

This clonotype was counted only a few times. The chain employs TRBV13 and TRBJ2-7, with 12 bases that match TRBD2. The germline gives CDR1 PRHDT, CDR2 FYEKMQ (reference sequence). V gave up 3 bases and J gave up 4 bases; unmatched junction bases: 10. The CDR3 has 17 residues. This CDR3 reads CASSFLSSGGAEYEQYF. Here the CDR3 DNA reads TGTGCCAGCAGCTTCTTGTCTAGCGGGGGGGCCGAGTACGAGCAGTACTTC. The full variable domain, with the rest looked up from reference TRBV13 and TRBJ2-7, is AAGVIQSPRHLIKEKRETATLKCYPIPRHDTVYWYQQGPGQDPQFLISFYEKMQSDKGSIPDRFSAQQFSDYHSELNMSSLELGDSALYFCASSFLSSGGAEYEQYFGPGTRLTVT.

This clonotype was seen only a few times. The genes are TRBV12-3 or TRBV12-4 and TRBJ2-5; 8 bases are shared with TRBD1. The CDR3 totals 13 residues. With 5 bases clipped from V and 5 bases from J, the junction kept 4 bases outside the gene matches. The CDR3 sequence: CASSTRGRETQYF. CDR3 in DNA: TGTGCCAGCAGTACCAGGGGGCGGGAGACCCAGTACTTC.

The CDR3 bases are TGTGCCAGCAGCTTGGAAAGGGGCCAAAGGGGAGAGACCCAGTACTTC. Translating it yields CASSLERGQRGETQYF. This chain connects TRBV5-5 to TRBJ2-5, with D possibly TRBD1 on 5 matching bases. Trimming cost V 0 bases and J 4 bases, with 16 bases left between them. The CDR3 loop spans 16 amino acids. The V gene's germline CDR1 is SGHKS and CDR2 YYEKEE (reference sequence).

J is TRBJ2-5 and V is TRBV15; D not certain. Germline V gene sequence: CDR1 LNHNV, CDR2 YYDKDF (reference sequence). The CDR3 runs to 14 residues. The V gene lost 2 bases and the J gene lost 3 bases, with 10 bases spanning the gap. In DNA, the CDR3 is TGTGCCACCAGCAGAACCGGGCAAGAAGAGACCCAGTACTTC. Amino acids: CATSRTGQEETQYF.

This chain uses TRBV20-1 with TRBJ2-5; the D gene is possibly TRBD1 (7 bases). This CDR3 comprises 13 residues. Germline V gene data show CDR1 as DFQATT and CDR2 as SNEGSKA (reference sequence). V dropped 6 bases and J dropped 1 base, with 12 bases sitting between them. For the CDR3, the DNA is TGCAGTGCGACGGGGGACAGCCAAGAGACCCAGTACTTC. Encoded protein: CSATGDSQETQYF.

The chain uses TRBV5-1 and TRBJ2-5; weak D call: TRBD1 (7 bases). The V end lost 0 bases, the J end lost 5 bases, and 17 bases lay between the germline ends. This CDR3 region has 16 residues. Germline V CDR1 and CDR2: SGHRS, YFSETQ. CDR3 sequence: CASSLAAGQRSETQYF. The CDR3 nucleotides are TGCGCCAGCAGCTTGGCGGCGGGACAGAGGAGTGAGACCCAGTACTTC.

This clonotype turned up a few times. The V gene is TRBV29-1, the J gene TRBJ2-1, with unresolved D. CDR1 and CDR2 (germline): SQVTM, ANQGSEA. This CDR3 contains 12 residues. Trimming stripped 2 bases from V and 15 bases from J, with 17 bases between. The CDR3 nucleotides are TGCAGCGTTGAATCTGGTCGGAGCCCGCGGTTCTTC. Protein sequence: CSVESGRSPRFF.

This clonotype has just a few counts. DNA of the CDR3: TGTGCCAGCAGGGGGGGAGGAGTTCCAGATACGCAGTATTTT. This codes for CASRGGGVPDTQYF. V usage is TRBV6-5 and J usage is TRBJ2-3, with D perhaps TRBD2 (6 bases). The germline V gene has CDR1 MNHEY and CDR2 SVGAGI. The CDR3 spans 14 residues. V shed 6 bases and J shed 4 bases, with 14 bases lying between them.

This clonotype appeared a few times. V and J are TRBV6-4 and TRBJ2-2; TRBD1 is a possible D gene (6 bases). V was trimmed by 3 bases and J by 3 bases, leaving 14 bases between them. CDR1 and CDR2 from the germline V gene are MRHNA and SNTAGT. The CDR3 runs 16 residues. DNA of the CDR3: TGTGCCAGCAGTGAGTCCGGGAACAGGGACACCGGGGAGCTGTTTTTT. This sequence encodes CASSESGNRDTGELFF.

This clonotype has just a few counts. CDR3 sequence reads: CASSFGDLTYEQYF. CDR3 nucleotides: TGCGCCAGCAGCTTTGGGGACCTGACCTACGAGCAGTACTTC. The chain has TRBV5-1 and TRBJ2-7, with D perhaps TRBD1 or TRBD2 (5 bases each). The CDR3 runs to 14 residues. From germline, CDR1 is SGHRS and CDR2 YFSETQ. V lost 2 bases and J lost 2, with 11 bases in between.

This clonotype was counted a few times. The chain carries TRBV7-2 and TRBJ2-1; TRBD2 aligns across 10 bases. CDR3 size: 17 residues. CDR1 is SGHTA and CDR2 is FQGNSA in the germline V gene. Germline trimming cut 0 bases from V and 9 bases from J; bases unmatched to any gene: 11. The CDR3 DNA sequence: TGTGCCAGCAGCTTAGCGGCCGGGGGACTAGCGTTCTTTGAGCAGTTCTTC. It yields the protein CASSLAAGGLAFFEQFF. The whole variable domain, remainder taken from reference TRBV7-2 and TRBJ2-1, is GAGVSQSPSNKVTEKGKDVELRCDPISGHTALYWYRQSLGQGLEFLIYFQGNSAPDKSGLPSDRFSAERTGGSVSTLTIQRTQQEDSAVYLCASSLAAGGLAFFEQFFGPGTRLTVL.

This clonotype has only a few counts. The chain links TRBV7-9 to TRBJ2-7; D uncertain. Germline V gene sequence: CDR1 SEHNR, CDR2 FQNEAQ (reference sequence). The germline V and J ends were trimmed by 1 base and 4 bases, with 17 bases remaining between them. This CDR3 is 16 amino acids long. The CDR3 region is CASSLELRSYSYEQYF. The CDR3 DNA follows: TGTGCCAGCAGCTTAGAGTTGAGGAGTTACTCTTACGAGCAGTACTTC.

This clonotype was recorded many times. This sequence joins TRBV27 and TRBJ2-3; D not resolved. CDR3 size: 14 residues. Germline V gives CDR1 MNHEY, CDR2 SMNVEV (reference sequence). V was cut by 8 bases and J by 4 bases, with 16 bases left in between. The CDR3 nucleotides are TGTGCCAGCGGCATCGCCCAGACCCCAGATACGCAGTATTTT. Encoded protein: CASGIAQTPDTQYF.

This clonotype has only a few counts. The chain links TRBV7-2 to TRBJ2-7; D not resolved. Germline V gene lookup returns CDR1 SGHTA and CDR2 FQGNSA. The V gene lost 2 bases and the J gene lost 1 base, with 15 bases spanning the gap. The CDR3 consists of 16 residues. The chain's CDR3 is CASSLSIGHRSYEQYF. In nucleotides, the CDR3 is TGTGCCAGCAGCTTAAGTATAGGGCACCGATCCTACGAGCAGTACTTC.

J is TRBJ2-1 and V is TRBV30; a weak D match, TRBD2 (7 bases). The CDR3 runs to 15 residues. Trimming removed 0 bases from V and 4 bases from J, with 13 bases in between. Germline assignment: CDR1 GTSNPN and CDR2 SVGIG (reference sequence). The CDR3, as DNA: TGTGCCTGGAGTGTAGAGGGGGGGACTTACAATGAGCAGTTCTTC. Protein: CAWSVEGGTYNEQFF. The full variable domain, rest sourced from reference TRBV30 and TRBJ2-1, is SQTIHQWPATLVQPVGSPLSLECTVEGTSNPNLYWYRQAAGRGLQLLFYSVGIGQISSEVPQNLSASRPQDRQFILSSKKLLLSDSGFYLCAWSVEGGTYNEQFFGPGTRLTVL.

The genes are TRBV5-1 and TRBJ2-1; 7 bases agree with TRBD1. The germline V gene encodes CDR1 SGHRS and CDR2 YFSETQ. V gave up 0 bases and J gave up 6 bases; unmatched junction bases: 6. The CDR3 loop spans 15 amino acids. As DNA, the CDR3 is TGCGCCAGCAGCTTGGGTCGGACAGGTTTCAATGAGCAGTTCTTC. Residues: CASSLGRTGFNEQFF.

This clonotype was seen a handful of times. The V gene is TRBV19, the J gene TRBJ1-1, with unresolved D. The length of the CDR3 is 15 residues. V lost 7 bases to trimming and J lost 0 bases, with 15 bases between them. Looked up from germline, CDR1 is LNHDA and CDR2 is SQIVND (reference sequence). Here the CDR3 reads CASTTRATMNTEAFF. For the CDR3, the DNA is TGTGCCAGTACCACCCGGGCTACTATGAACACTGAAGCTTTCTTT.

This clonotype has at least ten counts. The chain carries TRBV28 and TRBJ2-1; D might be TRBD1 or TRBD2, each matching 6 bases. Deletions cut 5 bases from V and 4 bases from J, with 15 bases between. Germline V gene sequence: CDR1 MDHEN, CDR2 SYDVKM. The CDR3 has 15 amino acids. CDR3 DNA: TGTGCCAGCAGTGCCCCCGGGGGCTCGTACAATGAGCAGTTCTTC. This gives the protein CASSAPGGSYNEQFF.

This clonotype was seen many times. The rearrangement joins TRBV20-1 to TRBJ2-5, with D unresolved. There are 10 residues in the CDR3. Germline V gene data show CDR1 as DFQATT and CDR2 as SNEGSKA (reference sequence). V was shortened by 1 base and J by 4 bases, with 1 base between the two germline ends. The DNA for the CDR3 is TGCAGTGCTAGAGGAGAGACCCAGTACTTC. It codes for CSARGETQYF.

This sequence joins TRBV4-3 and TRBJ2-5; D is possibly TRBD1 (5 bases). Germline V gene lookup returns CDR1 LGHNA and CDR2 YSLEER. Trimming removed 1 base from V and 0 bases from J, with 15 bases in between. The CDR3 has 17 amino acids. The CDR3 is CASSQGMGPQDQETQYF. The CDR3 nucleotides are TGCGCCAGCAGCCAAGGGATGGGGCCCCAGGACCAAGAGACCCAGTACTTC.

This clonotype was observed a few times. V gene TRBV6-5 combines with J gene TRBJ2-3; perhaps TRBD1 as D (5 bases). With 4 bases removed from V and 6 bases from J, the gap between germline ends came to 17 bases. CDR3 length: 15 residues. Germline V gene sequence: CDR1 MNHEY, CDR2 SVGAGI. The CDR3 DNA is TGTGCCAGCAGTTCCGTGGGCAGGGTGGGGGATACGCAGTATTTT. Its translation: CASSSVGRVGDTQYF.

This clonotype came up a few times. The genes are TRBV12-3 or TRBV12-4 and TRBJ2-5; D gene unclear. Trimming cost V 5 bases and J 6 bases, with 22 bases left between them. The CDR3 covers 16 residues. The CDR3 loop reads CASSTGLGRGWQTQYF. The DNA of the CDR3 is TGTGCCAGCAGTACGGGCTTAGGTCGAGGTTGGCAGACCCAGTACTTC.